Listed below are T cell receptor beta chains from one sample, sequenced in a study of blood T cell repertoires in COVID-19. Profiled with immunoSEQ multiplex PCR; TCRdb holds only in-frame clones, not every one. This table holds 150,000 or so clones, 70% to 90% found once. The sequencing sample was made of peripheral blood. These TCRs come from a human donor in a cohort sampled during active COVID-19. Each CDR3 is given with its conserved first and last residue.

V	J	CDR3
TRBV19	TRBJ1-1	CASNEVGARNTEAFF
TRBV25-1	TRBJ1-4	CASSDGIQGSEKLFF
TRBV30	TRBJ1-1	CAWSVLGSNTEAFF
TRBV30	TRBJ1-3	CAWHTGGPGNTIYF
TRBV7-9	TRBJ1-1	CASSLPGENTEAFF
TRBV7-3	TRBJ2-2	CASSVSGGLNTGELFF
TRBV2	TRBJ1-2	CASSESRAHGYTF
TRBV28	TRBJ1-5	CASRPRRGAHQPQHF
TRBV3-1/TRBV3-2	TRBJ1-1	CASSPRPSTEAFF
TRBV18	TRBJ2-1	CASSPTVSYNEQFF
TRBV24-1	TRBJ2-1	CATSRTGGIGEQFF
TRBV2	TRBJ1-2	CASSRRENYGYTF
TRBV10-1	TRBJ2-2	CASRGQAEGGELFF
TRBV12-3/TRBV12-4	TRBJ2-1	CASSFKRENEQFF
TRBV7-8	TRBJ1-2	CASSGPGTYGYTF
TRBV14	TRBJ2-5	CASSQWGRSQETQYF
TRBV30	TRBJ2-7	CAWSVGGRGEQYF
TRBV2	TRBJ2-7	CACTDYRAPSDEQYF
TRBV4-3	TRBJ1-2	CASSPAIRQGVIANYGYTF
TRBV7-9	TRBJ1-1	CASRRENTEAFF
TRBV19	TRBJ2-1	CASMETRRQNNEQFF
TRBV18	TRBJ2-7	CASSRDGGAAYEQYF
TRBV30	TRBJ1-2	CAWRQGNYGYTF
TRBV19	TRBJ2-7	CASSIGAGWEQYF
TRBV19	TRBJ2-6	CASSGTGAGGANVLTF
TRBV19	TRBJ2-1	CASSMSRDNEQFF
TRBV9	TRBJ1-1	CASTRTGLNTEAFF
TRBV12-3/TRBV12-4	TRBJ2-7	CASSRTGREQYF
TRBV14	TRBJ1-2	CASSPTASNYGYTF
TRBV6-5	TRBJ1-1	CASSLQGSGNTEAFF
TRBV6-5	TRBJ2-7	CASSYSLAGLYEQYF
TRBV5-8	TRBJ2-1	CASSAGTRRDNEQFF
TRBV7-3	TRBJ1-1	CASSLGTGNTEAFF
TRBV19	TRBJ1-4	CASRETGANEKLFF
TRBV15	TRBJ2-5	CATSRDLAGGGETQYF
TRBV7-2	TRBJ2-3	CASSGQGADTQYF
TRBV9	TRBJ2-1	CASSPGVLNEQFF
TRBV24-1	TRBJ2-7	CATSDSIGQSGEQYF
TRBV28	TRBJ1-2	CASSWDRVQLANYGYTF
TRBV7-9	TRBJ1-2	CASSSNDRSGYTF
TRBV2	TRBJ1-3	CASSGSGGTRNTIYF
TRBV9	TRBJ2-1	CASSVDGGHYNEQFF
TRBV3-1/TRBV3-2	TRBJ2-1	CASSQALYPQFF
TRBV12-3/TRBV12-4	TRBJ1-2	CASSFGGGYGYTF
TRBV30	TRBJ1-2	CAWSAKVGVDYGYTF
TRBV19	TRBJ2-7	CASSINLAGSEQYF
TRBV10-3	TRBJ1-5	CAISEGVGGSNQPQHF
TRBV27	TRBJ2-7	CASSRAGGSYEQYF